This T cell receptor (beta chain) came from a study of control samples from healthy donors and cancer patients. This CDR3 has 19 residues. CDR1 is MNHNS and CDR2 is SASEGT in the germline V gene. V was clipped by 4 bases and J by 2 bases, with 23 bases between them. The assay was immunoSEQ multiplex PCR, and TCRdb's table has in-frame clones only and misses some. The table lists 150,000 to 200,000 clones, 85% to 95% of them singletons. A single count supports this clone. This sequence joins TRBV6-1 and TRBJ1-4; possibly TRBD1 for D (5 bases). The source is a middle-aged woman in good health. Sequencing was done on a sample of blood. DNA of the CDR3: TGTGCCAGCAGTGGGGGGTCCTATGGGGAAGGGATGACTAATGAAAAACTGTTTTTT. This codes for CASSGGSYGEGMTNEKLFF.